The sequence of this TCR beta chain was determined in a study of CD8 T cells in ankylosing spondylitis. This clonotype was counted ten times or more. Its antigen remains unknown. Germline loops: CDR1 SGHTA, CDR2 FQGNSA. The CDR3 runs to 16 residues. Deletions cut 3 bases from V and 0 bases from J, with 12 bases between. General observations from the study: Both synovial fluid and blood in reactive arthritis had previously been reported to carry some motif variants. Significant enrichment of disease-linked clones was reported in matched ankylosing spondylitis synovial fluid. A TCR beta motif of eight highly homologous variants appeared characteristic of ankylosing spondylitis blood.

TCRdb called the 5' RACE reads again in MiXCR, with one record for every CDR3 protein. The sample yields around 490,000 distinct CDR3 sequences, about 5.7% seen once. The chain carries TRBV7-2 and TRBJ2-1, with D tentatively TRBD2 (6 bases). The specimen was blood, either unsorted or a sorted T cell fraction (not recorded which). The sequence was obtained from a male donor with ankylosing spondylitis. CDR3: CASSLAGGGSYNEQFF. The CDR3 DNA sequence: TGTGCCAGCAGCTTGGCCGGGGGAGGCTCCTACAATGAGCAGTTCTTC. The whole variable domain, filled in from reference TRBV7-2 and TRBJ2-1, reads GAGVSQSPSNKVTEKGKDVELRCDPISGHTALYWYRQSLGQGLEFLIYFQGNSAPDKSGLPSDRFSAERTGGSVSTLTIQRTQQEDSAVYLCASSLAGGGSYNEQFFGPGTRLTVL.